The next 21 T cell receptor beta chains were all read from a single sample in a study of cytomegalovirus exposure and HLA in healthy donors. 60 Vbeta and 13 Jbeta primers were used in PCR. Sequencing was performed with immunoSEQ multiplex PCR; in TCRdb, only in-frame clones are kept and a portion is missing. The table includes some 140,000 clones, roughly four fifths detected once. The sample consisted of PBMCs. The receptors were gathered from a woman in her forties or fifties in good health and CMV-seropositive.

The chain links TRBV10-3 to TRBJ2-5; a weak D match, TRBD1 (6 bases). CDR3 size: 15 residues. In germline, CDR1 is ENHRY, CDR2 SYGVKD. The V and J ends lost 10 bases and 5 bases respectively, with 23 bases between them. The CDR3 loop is CATTGTKGPRETQYF. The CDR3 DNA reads TGTGCCACCACCGGGACAAAGGGCCCTCGGGAGACCCAGTACTTC.

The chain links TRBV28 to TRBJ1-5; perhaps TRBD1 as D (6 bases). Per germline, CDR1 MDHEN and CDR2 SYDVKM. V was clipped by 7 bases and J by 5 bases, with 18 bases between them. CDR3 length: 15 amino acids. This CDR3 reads CASTNAGTTDQPQHF. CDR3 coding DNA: TGTGCCAGCACAAACGCAGGGACAACAGATCAGCCCCAGCATTTT.

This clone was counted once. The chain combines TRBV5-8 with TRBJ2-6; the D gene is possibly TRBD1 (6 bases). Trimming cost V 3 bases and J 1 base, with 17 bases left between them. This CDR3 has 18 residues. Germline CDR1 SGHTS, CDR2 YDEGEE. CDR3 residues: CASSWSGRGISGANVLTF. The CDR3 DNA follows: TGTGCCAGCAGCTGGTCCGGCAGGGGTATATCTGGGGCCAACGTCCTGACTTTC.

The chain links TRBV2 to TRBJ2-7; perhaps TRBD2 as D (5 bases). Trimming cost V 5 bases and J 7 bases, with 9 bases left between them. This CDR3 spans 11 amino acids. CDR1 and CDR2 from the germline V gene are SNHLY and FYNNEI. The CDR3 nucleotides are TGTGCCAGCAGTTCCATAGCGGAGCAGTACTTC. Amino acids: CASSSIAEQYF.

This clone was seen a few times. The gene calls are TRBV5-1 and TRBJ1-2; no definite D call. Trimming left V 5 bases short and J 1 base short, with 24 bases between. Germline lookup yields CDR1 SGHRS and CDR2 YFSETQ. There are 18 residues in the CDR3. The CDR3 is CASRTPGQEGLFNYGYTF. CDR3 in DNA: TGCGCCAGCAGGACCCCCGGCCAGGAGGGTCTCTTTAACTATGGCTACACCTTC.

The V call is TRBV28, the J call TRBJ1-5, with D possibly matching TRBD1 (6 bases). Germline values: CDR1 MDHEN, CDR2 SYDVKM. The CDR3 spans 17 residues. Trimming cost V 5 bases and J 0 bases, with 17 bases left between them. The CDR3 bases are TGTGCCAGCAGTCCACCACGGGACACATATAGCAATCAGCCCCAGCATTTT. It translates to CASSPPRDTYSNQPQHF.

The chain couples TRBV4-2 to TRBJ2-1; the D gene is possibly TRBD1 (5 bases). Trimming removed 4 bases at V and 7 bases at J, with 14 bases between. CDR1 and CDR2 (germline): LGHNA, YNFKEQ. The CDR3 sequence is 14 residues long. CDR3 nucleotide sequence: TGTGCCAGCAGCCTGGGGCCAGTGGGGAATGAGCAGTTCTTC. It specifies CASSLGPVGNEQFF.

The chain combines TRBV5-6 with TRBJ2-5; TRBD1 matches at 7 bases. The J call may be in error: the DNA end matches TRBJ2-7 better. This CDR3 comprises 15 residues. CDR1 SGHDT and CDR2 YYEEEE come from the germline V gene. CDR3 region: CASSGGPGQTYEQYF. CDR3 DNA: TGTGCCAGCAGCGGAGGTCCGGGACAGACCTACGAGCAGTACTTC.

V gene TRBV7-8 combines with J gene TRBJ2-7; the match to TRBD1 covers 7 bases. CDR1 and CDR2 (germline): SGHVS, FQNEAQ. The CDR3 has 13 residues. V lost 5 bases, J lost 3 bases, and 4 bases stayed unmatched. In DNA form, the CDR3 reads TGTGCCAGCAGCCCACGGACAGGCTACGAGCAGTACTTC. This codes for CASSPRTGYEQYF.

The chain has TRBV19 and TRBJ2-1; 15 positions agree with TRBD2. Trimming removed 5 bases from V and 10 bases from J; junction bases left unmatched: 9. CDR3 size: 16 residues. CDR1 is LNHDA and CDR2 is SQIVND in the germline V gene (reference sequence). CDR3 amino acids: CASSLGTSGGSGEQFF. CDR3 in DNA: TGTGCCAGTAGTCTCGGGACTAGCGGGGGGTCGGGGGAGCAGTTCTTC.

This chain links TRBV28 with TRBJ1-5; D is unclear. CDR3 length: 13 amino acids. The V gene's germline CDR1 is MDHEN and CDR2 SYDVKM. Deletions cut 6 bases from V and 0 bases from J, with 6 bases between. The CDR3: CASSPYSNQPQHF. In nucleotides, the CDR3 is TGTGCCAGCAGCCCTTATAGCAATCAGCCCCAGCATTTT.

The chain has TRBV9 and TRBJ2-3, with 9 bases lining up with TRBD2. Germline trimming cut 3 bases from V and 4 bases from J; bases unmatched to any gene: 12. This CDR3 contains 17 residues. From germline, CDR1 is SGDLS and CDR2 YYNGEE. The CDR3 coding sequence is TGTGCCAGCAGCGACCGACGGGCTAGCGGGGTAGCAGATACGCAGTATTTT. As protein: CASSDRRASGVADTQYF.

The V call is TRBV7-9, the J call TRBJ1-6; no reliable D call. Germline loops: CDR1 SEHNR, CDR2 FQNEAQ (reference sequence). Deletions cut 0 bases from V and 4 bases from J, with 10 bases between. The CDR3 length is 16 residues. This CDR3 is CASSLAPQRYNSPLHF. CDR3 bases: TGTGCCAGCAGCTTAGCCCCACAGCGGTATAATTCACCCCTCCACTTT.

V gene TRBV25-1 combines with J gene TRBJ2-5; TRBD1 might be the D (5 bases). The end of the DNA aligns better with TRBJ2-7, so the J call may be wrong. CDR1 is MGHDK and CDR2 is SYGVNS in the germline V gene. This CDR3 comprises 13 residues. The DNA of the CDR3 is TGTGCCAGCAGTGAGCCAGGGCCATACGAGCAGTACTTC. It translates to CASSEPGPYEQYF.

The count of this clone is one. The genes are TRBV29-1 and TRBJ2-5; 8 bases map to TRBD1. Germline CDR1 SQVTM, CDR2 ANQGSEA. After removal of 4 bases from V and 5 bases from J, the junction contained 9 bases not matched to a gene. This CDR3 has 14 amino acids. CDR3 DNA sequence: TGCAGCGTTGCCCAGGGGGCTGGGTTGGAGACCCAGTACTTC. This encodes CSVAQGAGLETQYF. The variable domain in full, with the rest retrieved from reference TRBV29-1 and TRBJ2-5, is SAVISQKPSRDICQRGTSLTIQCQVDSQVTMMFWYRQQPGQSLTLIATANQGSEATYESGFVIDKFPISRPNLTFSTLTVSNMSPEDSSIYLCSVAQGAGLETQYFGPGTRLLVL.

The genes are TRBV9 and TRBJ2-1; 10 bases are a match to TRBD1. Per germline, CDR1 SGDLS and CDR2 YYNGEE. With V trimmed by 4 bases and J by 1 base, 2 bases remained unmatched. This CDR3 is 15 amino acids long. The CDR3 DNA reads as TGTGCCAGCAGCAAGGACAGGGGGTCCTACAATGAGCAGTTCTTC. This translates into CASSKDRGSYNEQFF.

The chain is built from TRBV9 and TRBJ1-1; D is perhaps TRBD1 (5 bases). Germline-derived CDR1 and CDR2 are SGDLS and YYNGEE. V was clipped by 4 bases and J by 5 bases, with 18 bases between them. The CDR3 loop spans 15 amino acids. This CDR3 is CASSPGGGAGTEAFF. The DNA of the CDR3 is TGTGCCAGCAGCCCCGGGGGTGGCGCCGGGACTGAAGCTTTCTTT.

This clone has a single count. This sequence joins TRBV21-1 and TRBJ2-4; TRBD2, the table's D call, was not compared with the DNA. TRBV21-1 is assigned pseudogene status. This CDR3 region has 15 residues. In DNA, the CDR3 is TGTGCCACCAAAAAATGGGGGGGTGCCAAAAACATTCAGTACTTC. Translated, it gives CATKKWGGAKNIQYF.

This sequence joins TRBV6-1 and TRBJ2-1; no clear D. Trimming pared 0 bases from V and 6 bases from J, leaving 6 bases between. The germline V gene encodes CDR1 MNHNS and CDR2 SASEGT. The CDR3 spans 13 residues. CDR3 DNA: TGTGCCAGCAGTGAAGCGGCGGTCAATGAGCAGTTCTTC. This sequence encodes CASSEAAVNEQFF.

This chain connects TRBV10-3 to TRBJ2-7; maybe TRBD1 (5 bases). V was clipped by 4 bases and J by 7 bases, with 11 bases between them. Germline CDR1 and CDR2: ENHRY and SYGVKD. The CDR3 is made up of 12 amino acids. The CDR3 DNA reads TGTGCCATCAGTGCGACCTACAGGGAGCAGTACTTC. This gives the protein CAISATYREQYF.

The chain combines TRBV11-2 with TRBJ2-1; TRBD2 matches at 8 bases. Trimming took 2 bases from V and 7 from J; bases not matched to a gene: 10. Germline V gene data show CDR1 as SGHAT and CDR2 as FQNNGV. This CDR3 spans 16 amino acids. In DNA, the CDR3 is TGTGCCAGCAGCTTATCGCAGCGGGGGACCCAGAATGAGCAGTTCTTC. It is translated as CASSLSQRGTQNEQFF.